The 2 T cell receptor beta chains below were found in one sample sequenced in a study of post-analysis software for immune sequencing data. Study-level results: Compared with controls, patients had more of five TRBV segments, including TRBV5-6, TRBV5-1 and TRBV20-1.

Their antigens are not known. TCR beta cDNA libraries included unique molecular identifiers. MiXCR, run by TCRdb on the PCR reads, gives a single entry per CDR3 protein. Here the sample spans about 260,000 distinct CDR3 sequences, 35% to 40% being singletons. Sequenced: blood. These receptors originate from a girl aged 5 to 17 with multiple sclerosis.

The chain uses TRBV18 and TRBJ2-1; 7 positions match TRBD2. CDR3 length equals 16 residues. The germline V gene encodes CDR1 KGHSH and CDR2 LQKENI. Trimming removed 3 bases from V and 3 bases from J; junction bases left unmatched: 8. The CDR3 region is CASSPREGRLYNEQFF. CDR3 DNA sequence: TGTGCCAGCTCACCGAGGGAGGGGCGCCTCTACAATGAGCAGTTCTTC.

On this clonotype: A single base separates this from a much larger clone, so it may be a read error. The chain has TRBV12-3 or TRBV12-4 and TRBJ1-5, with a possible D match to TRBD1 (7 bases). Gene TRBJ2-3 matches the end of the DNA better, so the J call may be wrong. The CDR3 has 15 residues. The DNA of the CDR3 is TGTGCCAGCAGTTTTACCCAGGGGGGAAATCAGCCCCAGTATTTT. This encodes CASSFTQGGNQPQYF.